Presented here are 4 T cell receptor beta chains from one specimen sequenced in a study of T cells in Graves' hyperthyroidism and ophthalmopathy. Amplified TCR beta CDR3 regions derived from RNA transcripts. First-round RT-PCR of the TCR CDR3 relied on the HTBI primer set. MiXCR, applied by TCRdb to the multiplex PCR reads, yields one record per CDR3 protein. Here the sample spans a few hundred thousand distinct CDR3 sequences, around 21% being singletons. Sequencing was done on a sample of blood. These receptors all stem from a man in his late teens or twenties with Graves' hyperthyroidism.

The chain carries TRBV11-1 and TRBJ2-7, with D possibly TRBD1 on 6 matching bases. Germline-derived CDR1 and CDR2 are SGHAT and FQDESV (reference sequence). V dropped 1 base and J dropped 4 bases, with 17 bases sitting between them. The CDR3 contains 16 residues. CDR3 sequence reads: CASSLGGIQGGYEQYF. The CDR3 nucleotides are TGTGCCAGCAGCTTAGGTGGGATACAGGGCGGGTACGAGCAGTACTTC.

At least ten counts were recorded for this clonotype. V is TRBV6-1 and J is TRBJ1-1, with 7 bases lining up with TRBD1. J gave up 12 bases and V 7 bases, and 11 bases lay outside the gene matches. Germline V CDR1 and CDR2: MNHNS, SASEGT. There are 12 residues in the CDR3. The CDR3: CASTEGAGGTFF. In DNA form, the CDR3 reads TGTGCCAGCACCGAAGGGGCAGGGGGAACTTTCTTT.

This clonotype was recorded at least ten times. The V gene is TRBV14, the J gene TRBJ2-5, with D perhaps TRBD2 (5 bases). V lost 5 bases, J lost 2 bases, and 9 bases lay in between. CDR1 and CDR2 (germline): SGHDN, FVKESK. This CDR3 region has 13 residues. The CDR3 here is CASSRTLQETQYF. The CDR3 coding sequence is TGTGCCAGCAGCAGGACTTTGCAAGAGACCCAGTACTTC. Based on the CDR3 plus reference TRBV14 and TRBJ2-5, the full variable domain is EAGVTQFPSHSVIEKGQTVTLRCDPISGHDNLYWYRRVMGKEIKFLLHFVKESKQDESGMPNNRFLAERTGGTYSTLKVQPAELEDSGVYFCASSRTLQETQYFGPGTRLLVL.

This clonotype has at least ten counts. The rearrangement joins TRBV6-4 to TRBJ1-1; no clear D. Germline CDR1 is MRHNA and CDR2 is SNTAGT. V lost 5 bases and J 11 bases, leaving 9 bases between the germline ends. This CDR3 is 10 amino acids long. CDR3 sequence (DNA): TGTGCCAGCAGTAGCTGTTGGGCTTTCTTT. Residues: CASSSCWAFF.